A selection of T cell receptor beta chains follows, all from one sample in a study of T-cell memory formation after mild COVID-19. One entry per CDR3 protein results from TCRdb running MiXCR on the 5' RACE reads. The profile shows 300,000 to 400,000 distinct CDR3 sequences, 10% to 15% of them singletons. Sequenced: PBMCs or a T cell subset sorted from them (not recorded which). These TCRs come from a young man who had mild COVID-19 (a few samples of this study predate the infection). Cell type and time point are not known. Each CDR3 is given with its conserved first and last residue. A D gene is named only where the DNA matches it firmly. A clone size is listed for some rows: how often the clone was seen (once, few, many), or a class if it is expanded.

size,V,D,J,DNA,CDR3
few,TRBV28,.,TRBJ2-1,TGTGCCAGCAGTATCGGGAGCTCCTACAATGAGCAGTTCTTC,CASSIGSSYNEQFF
many,TRBV20-1,.,TRBJ1-4,TGCAGTGCTAGCTTTCGGCAGGGACGGGAAAAACTGTTTTTT,CSASFRQGREKLFF
once,TRBV12-3/TRBV12-4,.,TRBJ2-3,TGTGCCAGCAGTTATGGCTGGCGCACAGATACGCAGTATTTT,CASSYGWRTDTQYF
.,TRBV21-1,.,TRBJ2-3,TGTGCCAGCGAACGAATCAACCTTAGCGGGGGGGCAGATACGCAGTATTTT,CASERINLSGGADTQYF
many,TRBV19,.,TRBJ2-1,TGTGCCAGTAGTATAGACGGGTCGGGGGGCCTATACAATGAGCAGTTCTTC,CASSIDGSGGLYNEQFF
few,TRBV4-1,.,TRBJ2-2,TGCGCCAGCAGCCAAGGGGGAGCAGTCAACACCGGGGAGCTGTTTTTT,CASSQGGAVNTGELFF
.,TRBV5-6,TRBD1,TRBJ2-1,TGTCCCGGCGGGCTGCTGGGACAGCACAATGAGCAGTTCTTC,CPGGLLGQHNEQFF
many,TRBV12-3/TRBV12-4,TRBD1,TRBJ2-2,TGTGCCAGCAGTTTAGGAGACCGGGACAGGGAGAACACCGGGGAGCTGTTTTTT,CASSLGDRDRENTGELFF
many,TRBV25-1,TRBD1,TRBJ2-7,TGTGCCAGCAGTGGCCCTACAGGGGGAGCATCTGAGCAGTACTTC,CASSGPTGGASEQYF
few,TRBV5-1,.,TRBJ2-5,TGCGCCAGCAGCTTGAGGACTTATCAAGAGACCCAGTACTTC,CASSLRTYQETQYF
few,TRBV4-2,.,TRBJ1-2,TGTGCCAGCAGCCAACCCCAGGCTGGGGACTCCTATGGCTACACCTTC,CASSQPQAGDSYGYTF
few,TRBV4-2,.,TRBJ2-1,TGTGCCAGCAGCAACCGGGACCAGAGGGACAATGAGCAGTTCTTC,CASSNRDQRDNEQFF
.,TRBV4-3,.,TRBJ2-2,TGCGCCAGCAGCCAAGAAGTACGGGTAAACACCGGGGAGCTGTTTTTT,CASSQEVRVNTGELFF
.,TRBV5-6,TRBD1,TRBJ2-3,TGTGCCAGCAGCCAGGACAGGTATCATACGCAGTATTTT,CASSQDRYHTQYF
few,TRBV30,.,TRBJ2-7,TGTGCCTGGAACACCGACAGGACCTACGAGCAGTACTTC,CAWNTDRTYEQYF
few,TRBV5-1,.,TRBJ2-7,TGCGCCAGCAGCTCCCGGGGAGTTCGGGAGCAGTACTTC,CASSSRGVREQYF
.,TRBV2,.,TRBJ1-5,TGTGCCAAGGGGCTTGGGAGCAATCAGCCCCAGCATTTT,CAKGLGSNQPQHF
.,TRBV5-6,.,TRBJ2-2,TGTGCCAGCAGCTTGTATAACACCGGGGAGCTGTTTTTT,CASSLYNTGELFF
many,TRBV7-6,.,TRBJ2-3,TGTGCCAGCAGCTTAGGCCGTCTAGATACGCAGTATTTT,CASSLGRLDTQYF
.,TRBV27,.,TRBJ2-3,TGTGCCAGCACCATGGGACCAGGAAGGACGCCAGATACGCAGTATTTT,CASTMGPGRTPDTQYF
few,TRBV5-1,.,TRBJ2-5,TGCGCCAGCAGCTTGGCTCCAGGGGGGGGAGAGACCCAGTACTTC,CASSLAPGGGETQYF
few,TRBV7-6,TRBD1,TRBJ2-1,TGTGCCAGCAGCGTGGGACAGGTCTCCTACAATGAGCAGTTCTTC,CASSVGQVSYNEQFF
few,TRBV15,.,TRBJ2-2,TGTGCCACCAGCAGGGGCACCGGGGAGCTGTTTTTT,CATSRGTGELFF
.,TRBV6-1,.,TRBJ2-7,TGTGCCAGCAGTGGGTTGGATAGCTACGAGCAGTACTTC,CASSGLDSYEQYF
few,TRBV15,.,TRBJ2-2,TGTGCCACCAGCAGAGGTCAGGGGACCGGGGAGCTGTTTTTT,CATSRGQGTGELFF
.,TRBV5-1,.,TRBJ2-2,TGCGCCAGCAGCTATCGGGGGTTGAACACCGGGGAGCTGTTTTTT,CASSYRGLNTGELFF
few,TRBV12-3/TRBV12-4,TRBD2,TRBJ2-5,TGTGCCAGCAGTTCAGGACTAGCGGGGGGCCACGGGACCCAGTACTTC,CASSSGLAGGHGTQYF
few,TRBV19,TRBD1,TRBJ2-7,TGTGCCAGTAGAGGGACAGGGGAGACCTACGAGCAGTACTTC,CASRGTGETYEQYF
few,TRBV11-2,.,TRBJ1-5,TGTGCCAGCAGCATGACAGAAAATCAGCCCCAGCATTTT,CASSMTENQPQHF
few,TRBV29-1,TRBD1,TRBJ2-6,TGCAGCGTGGACAGGGTTGGGGCCAACGTCCTGACTTTC,CSVDRVGANVLTF
few,TRBV7-9,TRBD2,TRBJ2-3,TGTGCCAGCAGCTTAGGTTCCAGCGGGGGTGATACGCAGTATTTT,CASSLGSSGGDTQYF
few,TRBV5-1,.,TRBJ2-3,TGCGCCAGCAGCTTGAATAGGGTAGATACGCAGTATTTT,CASSLNRVDTQYF
.,TRBV4-3,.,TRBJ1-2,TGCGCCAGCAGCCAAGGTGACGGGGTCTATGGCTACACCTTC,CASSQGDGVYGYTF
many,TRBV5-1,TRBD1,TRBJ2-5,TGCGCCAGCAGCTTGGCTGGGACAGGGGAAGAGACCCAGTACTTC,CASSLAGTGEETQYF
.,TRBV29-1,.,TRBJ2-5,TGCAGCGTTGATGTCTGGGAAGGGGAGACCCAGTACTTC,CSVDVWEGETQYF
few,TRBV6-5,TRBD1,TRBJ2-5,TGTGCCAGCAGTTACACGTGGCTGGGACAGGGTAGAGAGACCCAGTACTTC,CASSYTWLGQGRETQYF
.,TRBV7-9,TRBD2,TRBJ2-1,TGTGCCAGCAGCTTTTTCGGGGGGGCCTATGAGCAGTTCTTC,CASSFFGGAYEQFF
.,TRBV5-1,.,TRBJ1-1,TGCGCCAGCAGCAAAGAGAACACTGAAGCTTTCTTT,CASSKENTEAFF
.,TRBV5-1,.,TRBJ2-3,TGCGCCAGCAGTGCAGGTTCTAGCACAGATACGCAGTATTTT,CASSAGSSTDTQYF
few,TRBV6-5,.,TRBJ2-3,TGTGCCAGCAGCCCCCAGGGTACGAGCACAGATACGCAGTATTTT,CASSPQGTSTDTQYF
many,TRBV29-1,.,TRBJ1-1,TGCAGCGTTGCGGGCGGGAACACTGAAGCTTTCTTT,CSVAGGNTEAFF
many,TRBV5-1,TRBD2,TRBJ2-1,TGCGCCAGCAGCCTAGCGGACTCCTACAATGAGCAGTTCTTC,CASSLADSYNEQFF
many,TRBV7-2,.,TRBJ2-7,TGTGCCAGCAGCCCCACAAACTACGAGCAGTACTTC,CASSPTNYEQYF
.,TRBV30,TRBD1,TRBJ2-7,TGTGCCTGGGGTCGGGACAGGGGTTCCTACGAGCAGTACTTC,CAWGRDRGSYEQYF
once,TRBV7-3,TRBD1,TRBJ2-5,TGTGCCAGCAGCCAGCTGGACAGGTTAGAGACCCAGTACTTC,CASSQLDRLETQYF
.,TRBV3-1,.,TRBJ1-6,TGTGCCAGCAGCCTTACAGGGAGCCCGAATTCACCCCTCCACTTT,CASSLTGSPNSPLHF
few,TRBV30,.,TRBJ2-7,TGTGCCGCTACCAATCTGGATTCCTACGAGCAGTACTTC,CAATNLDSYEQYF
.,TRBV25-1,.,TRBJ2-1,TGTGCCAGCAGTCCTCCTTTGCGGGACAATGAGCAGTTCTTC,CASSPPLRDNEQFF
few,TRBV29-1,TRBD1,TRBJ2-1,TGCAGCGTTGAAGGAGCCCAGGGGGCCTCCTACAATGAGCAGTTCTTC,CSVEGAQGASYNEQFF